The next 8 T cell receptor beta chains were all read from a single sample in a study of blood T cell repertoires in COVID-19. Sequenced by immunoSEQ multiplex PCR; TCRdb stores in-frame clones only, minus some. The repertoire holds some 240,000 clones, approximately 85% seen once, with approximately 5% in the top ten. The specimen was peripheral blood. These receptors came from a woman in her 70s with COVID-19, enrolled during active disease.

The chain combines TRBV18 with TRBJ1-5; a possible D gene is TRBD1 (6 bases). Trimming cost V 6 bases and J 0 bases, with 12 bases left between them. The CDR3 spans 15 residues. Germline CDR1 KGHSH, CDR2 LQKENI. CDR3 sequence reads: CASSMDSNSNQPQHF. As DNA, the CDR3 is TGTGCCAGCTCTATGGACAGTAATAGCAATCAGCCCCAGCATTTT.

This clone was counted a few times. The V gene is TRBV19, the J gene TRBJ1-5; 7 bases fit TRBD1. CDR1 is LNHDA, CDR2 SQIVND, per germline (reference sequence). This CDR3 comprises 14 residues. V trimming: 4 bases; J trimming: 4 bases; junction bases outside the gene matches: 4. CDR3 sequence (DNA): TGTGCCAGTAGTAGGGACAGTTGGAATCAGCCCCAGCATTTT. Residues: CASSRDSWNQPQHF.

The chain employs TRBV13 and TRBJ2-2; tentatively, D is TRBD2 (6 bases). Germline V gene lookup returns CDR1 PRHDT and CDR2 FYEKMQ (reference sequence). CDR3 length equals 14 residues. Trimming pared 5 bases from V and 0 bases from J, leaving 7 bases between. The CDR3 DNA reads as TGTGCCAGCAGCAGCGGGTCGAACACCGGGGAGCTGTTTTTT. Amino acid sequence: CASSSGSNTGELFF.

The genes are TRBV21-1 and TRBJ1-4; the D call TRBD1 from the table was never checked on the DNA. TRBV21-1 is an annotated pseudogene. The CDR3 runs to 15 residues. CDR3 in amino acids: CASSRPGGINEKLFF. The CDR3 coding sequence is TGTGCCAGCAGCCGGCCAGGGGGAATTAATGAAAAACTGTTTTTT.

V is TRBV28 and J is TRBJ1-5, with a weak D call TRBD1 (6 bases). The CDR3 length is 12 residues. V lost 11 bases and J 6 bases, leaving 14 bases between the germline ends. Germline CDR1 and CDR2: MDHEN and SYDVKM. CDR3 in amino acids: CAGGGGGQPQHF. The CDR3 nucleotides are TGTGCCGGAGGGGGGGGCGGTCAGCCCCAGCATTTT.

The V and J genes are TRBV7-9 and TRBJ1-6, with TRBD1 matching over 11 bases. The CDR3 has 13 residues. V trimming: 8 bases; J trimming: 12 bases; junction bases outside the gene matches: 6. The germline V gene encodes CDR1 SEHNR and CDR2 FQNEAQ (reference sequence). The CDR3 DNA reads TGTGCCAGCCGGGACAGGGGGGAATTACCCCTCCACTTT. Residues: CASRDRGELPLHF.

CDR3 coding DNA: TGTGCCAGCAGTTTTCACGACAGGGGTTCCCAAGAGACCCAGTACTTC. As protein: CASSFHDRGSQETQYF. This chain joins TRBV27 and TRBJ2-5, with TRBD1 matching over 8 bases. Germline CDR1 reads MNHEY; CDR2 reads SMNVEV (reference sequence). Losses at the gene ends were 3 bases for V and 1 base for J; bases not matched to a gene: 7. This CDR3 has 16 amino acids.

Ten or more counts support this clone. This chain uses TRBV6-6 with TRBJ2-1; D ambiguous. In germline, CDR1 is MNHNY, CDR2 SVGAGI (reference sequence). The CDR3 is made up of 15 amino acids. The germline V and J ends were trimmed by 2 bases and 1 base, with 9 bases remaining between them. The CDR3, as DNA: TGTGCCAGCAGTTACGCGGAACCTTCCTACAATGAGCAGTTCTTC. Translation gives CASSYAEPSYNEQFF.